The 23 T cell receptor beta chains in this list originate from one sample, sequenced in a study of T cell changes during pregnancy in multiple sclerosis. Sequencing was performed with immunoSEQ multiplex PCR; in TCRdb, only in-frame clones are kept and a portion is missing. The sample shows around 80,000 clones, roughly 94% of them seen only once. Sequencing used peripheral blood, obtained before pregnancy. Every receptor here comes from a female donor with multiple sclerosis, enrolled in a pregnancy study.

A single count supports this clone. The chain has TRBV5-1 and TRBJ2-1; TRBD2 matches at 8 bases. There are 16 residues in the CDR3. V shed 4 bases, J shed 0 bases, and the junction held 6 bases outside the gene matches. Germline CDR1 reads SGHRS; CDR2 reads YFSETQ. Here the CDR3 reads CASSAAGGSSYNEQFF. CDR3 nucleotide sequence: TGCGCCAGCAGCGCCGCGGGGGGCAGCTCCTACAATGAGCAGTTCTTC.

The chain combines TRBV4-1 with TRBJ2-7; D may be TRBD1 (7 bases). V dropped 5 bases and J dropped 3 bases, with 17 bases sitting between them. This CDR3 has 15 amino acids. The germline V gene has CDR1 MGHRA and CDR2 YSYEKL. This CDR3 is CASSLEGQPFYEQYF. CDR3 DNA sequence: TGCGCCAGCAGCTTGGAGGGACAGCCTTTCTACGAGCAGTACTTC.

V usage is TRBV19 and J usage is TRBJ2-3, with 14 nucleotides matching TRBD2. The CDR3 length is 16 residues. Germline CDR1 LNHDA, CDR2 SQIVND (reference sequence). V gave up 6 bases and J gave up 3 bases; unmatched junction bases: 5. DNA for the CDR3: TGTGCCAGTAGAGAAGGGACTAGCGGGAGAACAGATACGCAGTATTTT. Translated: CASREGTSGRTDTQYF. The full variable domain, rest sourced from reference TRBV19 and TRBJ2-3, is DGGITQSPKYLFRKEGQNVTLSCEQNLNHDAMYWYRQDPGQGLRLIYYSQIVNDFQKGDIAEGYSVSREKKESFPLTVTSAQKNPTAFYLCASREGTSGRTDTQYFGPGTRLTVL.

The chain employs TRBV15 and TRBJ2-5; 11 bases match TRBD1. The CDR3 spans 14 residues. After removal of 4 bases from V and 5 bases from J, the junction contained 3 bases not matched to a gene. Germline V lookup: CDR1 LNHNV, CDR2 YYDKDF (reference sequence). The CDR3 nucleotides are TGTGCCACCAGCAAAGGACAGGGGGCGGAGACCCAGTACTTC. As protein: CATSKGQGAETQYF.

This clone was counted once. The chain has TRBV15 and TRBJ2-1; 11 nucleotides agree with TRBD2. V trimming: 5 bases; J trimming: 8 bases; junction bases outside the gene matches: 14. Germline V gene sequence: CDR1 LNHNV, CDR2 YYDKDF (reference sequence). The CDR3 covers 17 residues. CDR3 sequence (DNA): TGTGCCACCAGCCGAACCCAAAGACTAGCGGGATCCGATGAGCAGTTCTTC. Translated: CATSRTQRLAGSDEQFF.

V is TRBV5-4 and J is TRBJ2-7, with TRBD2 identical over 7 bases. V lost 4 bases to trimming and J lost 3 bases; unmatched junction nucleotides: 7. This CDR3 spans 14 amino acids. Per the germline V gene, CDR1 is SGHNT and CDR2 is YYREEE (reference sequence). The CDR3 DNA follows: TGTGCCAGCAGCCCGGCCCCGGGGGGCTACGAGCAGTACTTC. Amino acids: CASSPAPGGYEQYF. Based on the CDR3 plus reference TRBV5-4 and TRBJ2-7, the full variable domain is ETGVTQSPTHLIKTRGQQVTLRCSSQSGHNTVSWYQQALGQGPQFIFQYYREEENGRGNFPPRFSGLQFPNYSSELNVNALELDDSALYLCASSPAPGGYEQYFGPGTRLTVT.

V is TRBV19 and J is TRBJ2-1, with TRBD2 as a possible D gene (7 bases). V gave up 7 bases and J gave up 10 bases, with 14 bases separating them. Germline loops: CDR1 LNHDA, CDR2 SQIVND (reference sequence). The CDR3 has 12 amino acids. The CDR3 DNA reads as TGTGCCAGTACCTCGGGGGGCGGAGAGCAGTTCTTC. Translation gives CASTSGGGEQFF. The full variable domain, with the rest looked up from reference TRBV19 and TRBJ2-1, is DGGITQSPKYLFRKEGQNVTLSCEQNLNHDAMYWYRQDPGQGLRLIYYSQIVNDFQKGDIAEGYSVSREKKESFPLTVTSAQKNPTAFYLCASTSGGGEQFFGPGTRLTVL.

V usage is TRBV19 and J usage is TRBJ1-5; maybe TRBD1 (5 bases). The germline gives CDR1 LNHDA, CDR2 SQIVND (reference sequence). Trimming stripped 4 bases from V and 5 bases from J, with 9 bases between. The CDR3 sequence is 13 residues long. DNA of the CDR3: TGTGCCAGTAGTAGGCTAGGGGATCAGCCCCAGCATTTT. Residues: CASSRLGDQPQHF.

As DNA, the CDR3 is TGTGCCAGCAGCGTGAGGGACATCCATAGCAATCAGCCCCAGCATTTT. Protein sequence: CASSVRDIHSNQPQHF. The chain combines TRBV6-4 with TRBJ1-5; D may be TRBD1 (6 bases). The germline V gene encodes CDR1 MRHNA and CDR2 SNTAGT. The V gene lost 6 bases and the J gene lost 0 bases, with 15 bases spanning the gap. This CDR3 contains 16 residues.

The chain is built from TRBV6-1 and TRBJ2-1, with 8 nucleotides matching TRBD2. V lost 11 bases to trimming and J lost 0 bases; unmatched junction nucleotides: 6. The CDR3 is 14 amino acids. Per germline, CDR1 MNHNS and CDR2 SASEGT. This CDR3 reads CALAGGGSYNEQFF. In nucleotides, the CDR3 is TGTGCCCTGGCGGGAGGTGGCTCCTACAATGAGCAGTTCTTC.

CDR3 in amino acids: CASSPSGLLYGYTF. The CDR3, as DNA: TGTGCCAGCAGTCCATCGGGACTCCTCTATGGCTACACCTTC. The J gene is TRBJ1-2, the V gene TRBV6-1; tentatively, D is TRBD1 (5 bases). The CDR3 has 14 amino acids. Deletions cut 5 bases from V and 4 bases from J, with 14 bases between. CDR1 and CDR2 (germline): MNHNS, SASEGT.

CDR3 sequence: CAWSRESRGVWETQYF. CDR3 bases: TGTGCCTGGAGTCGGGAGAGTCGTGGGGTTTGGGAGACCCAGTACTTC. J is TRBJ2-5 and V is TRBV30; D may be TRBD2 (6 bases). The CDR3 is 16 residues long. The germline V and J ends were trimmed by 2 bases and 5 bases, with 21 bases remaining between them. The germline V gene encodes CDR1 GTSNPN and CDR2 SVGIG (reference sequence).

V is TRBV5-1 and J is TRBJ1-1; the match to TRBD1 covers 9 bases. The CDR3 covers 16 residues. J lost 7 bases, V lost 0 bases, and 10 bases had no gene match. Germline CDR1 and CDR2: SGHRS and YFSETQ. Here the CDR3 reads CASSLGSPTGGNEAFF. The CDR3 DNA sequence: TGCGCCAGCAGCTTGGGGTCCCCTACAGGGGGCAATGAAGCTTTCTTT.

This chain uses TRBV6-1 with TRBJ1-1, with D unresolved. The germline V gene encodes CDR1 MNHNS and CDR2 SASEGT. V lost 6 bases, J lost 0 bases, and 14 bases lay in between. The CDR3 sequence is 15 residues long. The CDR3 spells CASSPSISMNTEAFF. CDR3 coding DNA: TGTGCCAGCAGCCCATCGATTAGCATGAACACTGAAGCTTTCTTT.

The chain recombines TRBV5-1 with TRBJ2-1, with a weak D call TRBD1 (6 bases). Trimming left V 3 bases short and J 6 bases short, with 7 bases between. Germline lookup yields CDR1 SGHRS and CDR2 YFSETQ. The CDR3 length is 12 residues. The CDR3, as DNA: TGCGCCAGCAGCTCACAGGGCAATGAGCAGTTCTTC. This encodes CASSSQGNEQFF.

The chain combines TRBV19 with TRBJ1-2; no clear D. The CDR3 length is 12 residues. CDR1 and CDR2 (germline): LNHDA, SQIVND (reference sequence). The V gene lost 5 bases and the J gene lost 7 bases, with 11 bases spanning the gap. The CDR3 loop reads CASSLGGAGYTF. CDR3 nucleotide sequence: TGTGCCAGTAGTCTAGGTGGAGCTGGCTACACCTTC. Complete variable domain (other parts from reference TRBV19 and TRBJ1-2): DGGITQSPKYLFRKEGQNVTLSCEQNLNHDAMYWYRQDPGQGLRLIYYSQIVNDFQKGDIAEGYSVSREKKESFPLTVTSAQKNPTAFYLCASSLGGAGYTFGSGTRLTVV.

The chain has TRBV19 and TRBJ2-7; weak D call: TRBD1 (5 bases). V gave up 3 bases and J gave up 3 bases, with 18 bases separating them. Germline assignment: CDR1 LNHDA and CDR2 SQIVND (reference sequence). The CDR3 length is 16 residues. Written as DNA, the CDR3 is TGTGCCAGTAGTATTGTTTCAGACAGTACCTTCTACGAGCAGTACTTC. This translates into CASSIVSDSTFYEQYF.

This chain links TRBV14 with TRBJ2-3; D may be TRBD1 (5 bases). Germline CDR1 and CDR2: SGHDN and FVKESK. The length of the CDR3 is 16 residues. Between the trimmed V and J ends, which lost 4 bases and 1 base, there was a span of 15 bases. CDR3 nucleotides: TGTGCCAGCAGCCGTAGCAGGGCTTTGGGCACAGATACGCAGTATTTT. Translated: CASSRSRALGTDTQYF.

This clone appeared once. The chain couples TRBV7-2 to TRBJ2-5, with 8 bases lining up with TRBD2. Germline V gene lookup returns CDR1 SGHTA and CDR2 FQGNSA. The junction had 8 bases not matched to a gene; V was cut back by 7 bases and J by 1 base. The CDR3 is 15 amino acids. Here the CDR3 reads CASILSGGPQETQYF. Written as DNA, the CDR3 is TGTGCCAGCATCCTGAGCGGGGGACCCCAAGAGACCCAGTACTTC. The full variable domain, in which reference TRBV7-2 and TRBJ2-5 provide the parts outside the CDR3, is GAGVSQSPSNKVTEKGKDVELRCDPISGHTALYWYRQSLGQGLEFLIYFQGNSAPDKSGLPSDRFSAERTGGSVSTLTIQRTQQEDSAVYLCASILSGGPQETQYFGPGTRLLVL.

The V and J genes are TRBV15 and TRBJ1-5; 8 bases match TRBD1. Germline values: CDR1 LNHNV, CDR2 YYDKDF (reference sequence). J lost 9 bases, V lost 3 bases, and 7 bases had no gene match. There are 14 residues in the CDR3. The DNA of the CDR3 is TGTGCCACCAGCAGGGACAGGGCAATTTGGCCCCAGCATTTT. This gives the protein CATSRDRAIWPQHF.

The chain employs TRBV6-6 and TRBJ2-3, with 9 bases identical to TRBD1. Germline loops: CDR1 MNHNY, CDR2 SVGAGI (reference sequence). V was pared by 2 bases and J by 1 base, with 4 bases of the junction left unmatched. CDR3 length equals 16 residues. The CDR3 region is CASSYRTGAGTDTQYF. CDR3 DNA: TGTGCCAGCAGTTACCGGACAGGGGCAGGCACAGATACGCAGTATTTT.

The CDR3 nucleotides are TGTGCCAACCGACGGGAGACAGGGAAGGGGGGTGAGCAGTTCTTC. Encoded protein: CANRRETGKGGEQFF. V and J are TRBV6-1 and TRBJ2-1; tentative D call: TRBD1 (7 bases). CDR1 and CDR2 from the germline V gene are MNHNS and SASEGT. V lost 10 bases to trimming and J lost 9 bases, with 25 bases between them. CDR3 size: 15 residues.

The rearrangement links TRBV5-1 to TRBJ2-5; 8 nucleotides agree with TRBD1. J was trimmed by 9 bases and V by 0 bases; bases with no gene match: 13. The CDR3 covers 16 residues. The germline V gene has CDR1 SGHRS and CDR2 YFSETQ. CDR3 sequence (DNA): TGCGCCAGCAGCTTGGTGGGCAGGGGGCCTTCGAGGGCCCAGTACTTC. It codes for CASSLVGRGPSRAQYF.